The rows below give T cell receptor beta chains drawn from one sample of a study of blood T cells in healthy people across ages. TCRdb re-analysed the 5' RACE reads in MiXCR, keeping a single row per CDR3 protein. This sample has hundreds of thousands of distinct CDR3 sequences, with 20% to 30% found just once. These same records also appear under a second study, on T cells of mothers and their children.

Sequencing was carried out using blood. All receptors derive from a boy aged 5-17 years in good health. Each CDR3 is given with its conserved first and last residue. D genes are given only for firm matches. The size field is filled for only some rows; it gives once, few, many or a size class.

>TRBV3-1|TRBJ2-1|-|-
TGTGCCAGCAGCCAAGATCCGATAGCGGTCTCCTACAATGAGCAGTTCTTC
CASSQDPIAVSYNEQFF
>TRBV6-1|TRBJ2-7|-|-
TGTGCCAGCAGTAAGATCTCGGGATCAGGGACTTCGGGCGAGCAGTACTTC
CASSKISGSGTSGEQYF
>TRBV13|TRBJ2-7|-|-
TGTGCCAGCAGCTTGGACAAGAACGAGCAGTACTTC
CASSLDKNEQYF
>TRBV6-1|TRBJ1-3|-|TRBD1
TGTGCCAGCAGTGGAGACAGGGCATCAGGAAACACCATATATTTT
CASSGDRASGNTIYF
>TRBV28|TRBJ1-5|-|-
TGTGCCAGCAGTTCCCTTGTTGGGTTACAGCCCCAGCATTTT
CASSSLVGLQPQHF
>TRBV5-1|TRBJ2-5|few|-
TGCGCCAGCAGCACCCCCGGCACGGGGAGTTCACAGACCCAGTACTTC
CASSTPGTGSSQTQYF
>TRBV6-1|TRBJ2-3|-|-
TGTGCCAGCATGTACTCCCTCAGCACAGATACGCAGTATTTT
CASMYSLSTDTQYF
>TRBV9|TRBJ1-2|few|TRBD1
TGTGCCAGCAGCTTACAGGGGTATGGCTACACCTTC
CASSLQGYGYTF
>TRBV7-9|TRBJ1-5|-|-
TGTGCCAGCAGCTACGGAATTGGGGACTTAAATCAGCCCCAGCATTTT
CASSYGIGDLNQPQHF
>TRBV7-6|TRBJ2-7|few|-
TGTGCCAGCAGCCCCTCTCACCGGGACACCTTCTACTACGAGCAGTACTTC
CASSPSHRDTFYYEQYF
>TRBV19|TRBJ1-2|-|-
TGTGCCAGTAGTATGGCCCGGGGAGGATATGGCTACACCTTC
CASSMARGGYGYTF
>TRBV28|TRBJ2-5|few|-
TGTGCCAGCAGTTTGGCAGGGGCGGGAGACGGGACCCAGTACTTC
CASSLAGAGDGTQYF
>TRBV6-6|TRBJ2-1|few|TRBD2
TGTGCCAGCACTACGGGACTATCCTACAATGAGCAGTTCTTC
CASTTGLSYNEQFF
>TRBV7-2|TRBJ2-7|-|-
TGTGCCAGCAGCCCCCACGGAACCGGGGGCTCCTACGAGCAGTACTTC
CASSPHGTGGSYEQYF
>TRBV29-1|TRBJ1-2|-|-
TGCAGCGTTGAGGCAGAAGCTAACTATGGCTACACCTTC
CSVEAEANYGYTF
>TRBV7-8|TRBJ1-4|few|TRBD1
TGTGCCAGCAGCCCACCCGGACAGGGAGGTGAAAAACTGTTTTTT
CASSPPGQGGEKLFF
>TRBV11-2|TRBJ1-1|few|-
TGTGCCAGCAGTCACGCAACGCGGGTAGCGAACACTGAAGCTTTCTTT
CASSHATRVANTEAFF
>TRBV27|TRBJ2-1|-|TRBD1
TGTGCCAGCAGTTCCCGGGACAGGGTAGGTGTGAATGAGCAGTTCTTC
CASSSRDRVGVNEQFF
>TRBV9|TRBJ2-5|-|TRBD2
TGTGCCAGCAGCGTAGAGATTAGCGGGAGTGGAAAGACCCAGTACTTC
CASSVEISGSGKTQYF
>TRBV28|TRBJ1-1|-|-
TGTGCCAGCAATACGTACACTGAAGCTTTCTTT
CASNTYTEAFF
>TRBV12-3/TRBV12-4|TRBJ2-5|-|TRBD1
TGTGCCAGCAGTTTAACTACAGGGGGAAGAGAGACCCAGTACTTC
CASSLTTGGRETQYF
>TRBV7-2|TRBJ2-7|many|-
TGTGCCAGCAGCTTCGCCAGTAATCGCTACGAGCAGTACTTC
CASSFASNRYEQYF
>TRBV4-1|TRBJ2-7|few|-
TGCGCCAGCAGCCAAGCCCCCCTCGCTGGGCACAACGAGCAGTACTTC
CASSQAPLAGHNEQYF
>TRBV15|TRBJ2-1|-|-
TGTGCCACCAGCAGAGATAGGACCTACAATGAGCAGTTCTTC
CATSRDRTYNEQFF
>TRBV7-9|TRBJ1-2|-|-
TGTGCCGGGGGGACGAACAGCTATGGCTACACCTTC
CAGGTNSYGYTF
>TRBV29-1|TRBJ2-5|few|TRBD2
TGCAGCGTGGGAGCGGGAGAGGGGAAGACCCAGTACTTC
CSVGAGEGKTQYF